These T cell receptor beta chains were read from a single sample in a study of cytomegalovirus exposure and HLA in healthy donors. TCRdb's table, derived via immunoSEQ multiplex PCR, lists solely in-frame clones and lacks some. This repertoire shows roughly 280,000 clones, 65% to 90% found once; its top ten account for 0.95% to 1.1%. Sequencing was done on a sample of PBMCs. These receptors were collected from a woman under 30 in good health and CMV-seronegative. Each CDR3 is given with its conserved first and last residue. The order of the fields is V gene, D gene, J gene, CDR3 protein, CDR3 DNA. The D gene is left open where the match is weak.

v_call: TRBV30
d_call: .
j_call: TRBJ1-3
cdr3_aa: CALRQSKSGNTIYF
cdr3_nt: TGTGCCTTGCGACAGAGTAAATCTGGAAACACCATATATTTT

v_call: TRBV27
d_call: TRBD2
j_call: TRBJ2-4
cdr3_aa: CASSQYGLAGAKNIQYF
cdr3_nt: TGTGCCAGCAGTCAATATGGACTAGCGGGGGCCAAAAACATTCAGTACTTC

v_call: TRBV4-1
d_call: .
j_call: TRBJ1-1
cdr3_aa: CASSQDPYTEAFF
cdr3_nt: TGCGCCAGCAGCCAAGATCCGTACACTGAAGCTTTCTTT

v_call: TRBV30
d_call: .
j_call: TRBJ1-2
cdr3_aa: CAWSGRLEGGYTF
cdr3_nt: TGTGCCTGGAGTGGACGCTTAGAGGGCGGCTACACCTTC

v_call: TRBV9
d_call: .
j_call: TRBJ1-2
cdr3_aa: CASSVGAGRLANYGYTF
cdr3_nt: TGTGCCAGCAGCGTAGGGGCAGGGAGGTTAGCTAACTATGGCTACACCTTC

v_call: TRBV30
d_call: TRBD1
j_call: TRBJ1-6
cdr3_aa: CAWRDPGQGVNSPLHF
cdr3_nt: TGTGCCTGGAGGGACCCCGGGCAGGGGGTGAATTCACCCCTCCACTTT

v_call: TRBV10-2
d_call: TRBD1
j_call: TRBJ2-7
cdr3_aa: CASSESNRGQEQYF
cdr3_nt: TGCGCCAGCAGTGAGTCGAACAGGGGGCAAGAGCAGTACTTC

v_call: TRBV28
d_call: .
j_call: TRBJ1-2
cdr3_aa: CASGAILNYGYTF
cdr3_nt: TGTGCCAGCGGGGCCATCCTTAACTATGGCTACACCTTC

v_call: TRBV18
d_call: .
j_call: TRBJ1-1
cdr3_aa: CASSPPAGSMNTEAFF
cdr3_nt: TGTGCCAGCTCACCACCGGCAGGGTCTATGAACACTGAAGCTTTCTTT

v_call: TRBV7-9
d_call: .
j_call: TRBJ2-2
cdr3_aa: CASSFDFRRGVTGELFF
cdr3_nt: TGTGCCAGCAGCTTTGACTTCCGGCGGGGCGTCACCGGGGAGCTGTTTTTT

v_call: TRBV6-5
d_call: .
j_call: TRBJ2-1
cdr3_aa: CASSPSRDTSNEQFF
cdr3_nt: TGTGCCAGCAGCCCATCCCGGGACACTAGCAATGAGCAGTTCTTC

v_call: TRBV11-3
d_call: TRBD2
j_call: TRBJ2-1
cdr3_aa: CASSTRTSHRNEQFF
cdr3_nt: TGTGCCAGCAGCACCCGGACTAGCCACAGGAATGAGCAGTTCTTC

v_call: TRBV18
d_call: .
j_call: TRBJ1-6
cdr3_aa: CASSGEQGTGRSPLHF
cdr3_nt: TGTGCCAGCTCGGGTGAGCAGGGCACGGGGAGGTCACCCCTCCACTTT

v_call: TRBV5-4
d_call: .
j_call: TRBJ1-1
cdr3_aa: CASTAYGGRTEAFF
cdr3_nt: TGTGCCAGTACCGCTTATGGGGGCCGGACTGAAGCTTTCTTT

v_call: TRBV30
d_call: .
j_call: TRBJ1-2
cdr3_aa: CAWSEEYREHYGYTF
cdr3_nt: TGTGCCTGGAGTGAAGAATACAGGGAACACTATGGCTACACCTTC

v_call: TRBV5-4
d_call: .
j_call: TRBJ2-1
cdr3_aa: CASSLSGEQFF
cdr3_nt: TGTGCCAGCAGCTTATCCGGTGAGCAGTTCTTC

v_call: TRBV27
d_call: TRBD2
j_call: TRBJ2-1
cdr3_aa: CASSRAGNSYNEQFF
cdr3_nt: TGTGCCAGCAGTCGAGCGGGGAACTCCTACAATGAGCAGTTCTTC

v_call: TRBV11-3
d_call: .
j_call: TRBJ1-2
cdr3_aa: CASSSTVSPYGYTF
cdr3_nt: TGTGCCAGCAGCTCGACAGTGTCCCCCTATGGCTACACCTTC

v_call: TRBV11-2
d_call: TRBD2
j_call: TRBJ2-1
cdr3_aa: CASSSVAGPYNEQFF
cdr3_nt: TGTGCCAGCAGCTCCGTAGCGGGACCCTACAATGAGCAGTTCTTC

v_call: TRBV10-1
d_call: TRBD1
j_call: TRBJ1-2
cdr3_aa: CASSEGRDRNRYGYTF
cdr3_nt: TGCGCCAGCAGTGAGGGCCGGGACAGGAACCGATATGGCTACACCTTC